This T cell receptor beta chain was profiled in a study of CD8 T cells in ankylosing spondylitis. Regarding the study as a whole: Past studies reported some motif variants in reactive arthritis synovial fluid and blood. Reportedly, disease-linked clones are significantly enriched in ankylosing spondylitis patients' matched synovial fluid. Made up of 7 to 9 highly homologous variants, a TCR beta motif appeared characteristic of ankylosing spondylitis blood.

There are 13 residues in the CDR3. The V end lost 0 bases, the J end lost 8 bases, and 11 bases lay between the germline ends. Germline CDR1 SQVTM, CDR2 ANQGSEA. One entry per CDR3 protein, called by TCRdb with MiXCR from the 5' RACE reads. Here the sample spans about 540,000 distinct CDR3 sequences, about 13% being singletons. There are a few counts of this clonotype. Its antigen is unidentified. Sequenced input: blood, either unsorted or a sorted T cell fraction (not recorded which). The rearrangement links TRBV29-1 to TRBJ2-1; a weak D match, TRBD2 (6 bases). This receptor was taken from a male donor with ankylosing spondylitis. CDR3 sequence (DNA): TGCAGCGTTGAAGATCTGACTAGGCATGAGCAGTTCTTC. Translated, it gives CSVEDLTRHEQFF.